These 22 T cell receptor beta chains share one sample of origin, sequenced in a study of cytomegalovirus exposure and HLA in healthy donors. Generated by immunoSEQ multiplex PCR, the TCRdb table keeps only in-frame clones and is missing some. The repertoire includes roughly 50,000 clones, roughly 90% of them detected once, and around 9.2% sits in the top ten. Sequencing was carried out using PBMCs. Receptors were obtained from a woman aged 18-35 years in good health and CMV-seropositive.

This rearrangement joins TRBV19 to TRBJ1-6; D is unresolved. Trimming shortened V by 3 bases and J by 0 bases, and 12 bases separated the two germline ends. CDR1 LNHDA and CDR2 SQIVND come from the germline V gene (reference sequence). The CDR3 is 17 residues long. CDR3: CASSMEADNSYNSPLHF. The CDR3, as DNA: TGTGCCAGTAGTATGGAGGCTGACAACTCCTATAATTCACCCCTCCACTTT.

The CDR3 DNA is TGTGCCAGCAGTCAAATCGGGGGTAACACTGAAGCTTTCTTT. Its protein is CASSQIGGNTEAFF. The rearrangement joins TRBV25-1 to TRBJ1-1, with TRBD1 as a possible D gene (5 bases). The CDR3 consists of 14 residues. Germline CDR1 MGHDK, CDR2 SYGVNS. V lost 5 bases, J lost 2 bases, and 12 bases lay in between. Drawing the rest from reference TRBV25-1 and TRBJ1-1, the complete variable domain is EADIYQTPRYLVIGTGKKITLECSQTMGHDKMYWYQQDPGMELHLIHYSYGVNSTEKGDLSSESTVSRIRTEHFPLTLESARPSHTSQYLCASSQIGGNTEAFFGQGTRLTVV.

This clone was detected only once. The chain joins TRBV9 to TRBJ1-5, with D possibly being TRBD1 (6 bases). The ends were cut back, 4 bases at V and 2 bases at J, with 10 bases in the middle. CDR3 size: 14 residues. Germline V gene data show CDR1 as SGDLS and CDR2 as YYNGEE. The CDR3 DNA follows: TGTGCCAGCAGCTCCCACAGGGGCAATCAGCCCCAGCATTTT. The encoded protein is CASSSHRGNQPQHF.

The rearrangement uses TRBV7-2 and TRBJ2-7; 10 bases match TRBD2. The V and J ends lost 1 base and 2 bases, in that order; junction bases with no gene match: 2. Per the germline V gene, CDR1 is SGHTA and CDR2 is FQGNSA. The CDR3 loop spans 15 amino acids. CDR3 bases: TGTGCCAGCAGCTTAGTGAGCGGGGGGGCCTACGAGCAGTACTTC. Encoded protein: CASSLVSGGAYEQYF. The variable domain in full, with the rest retrieved from reference TRBV7-2 and TRBJ2-7, is GAGVSQSPSNKVTEKGKDVELRCDPISGHTALYWYRQSLGQGLEFLIYFQGNSAPDKSGLPSDRFSAERTGGSVSTLTIQRTQQEDSAVYLCASSLVSGGAYEQYFGPGTRLTVT.

In DNA form, the CDR3 reads TGTGCCAGCTCCGTCCCTGACAGGGACGAGCAGTACTTC. Its translation: CASSVPDRDEQYF. The J gene is TRBJ2-7, the V gene TRBV6-5; TRBD1 aligns across 7 bases. The J segment lost 5 bases and the V segment lost 8 bases, leaving 9 bases of the junction unmatched. Germline V gives CDR1 MNHEY, CDR2 SVGAGI. The CDR3 covers 13 residues.

The chain combines TRBV7-3 with TRBJ2-1; tentatively, D is TRBD1 (6 bases). V was trimmed by 1 base and J by 2 bases, leaving 12 bases between them. Germline CDR1 and CDR2: SGHTA and FQGTGA. The CDR3 totals 16 residues. CDR3 sequence reads: CASSLMTGPPYNEQFF. For the CDR3, the DNA is TGTGCCAGCAGCTTAATGACAGGTCCCCCCTACAATGAGCAGTTCTTC.

The chain links TRBV19 to TRBJ1-6; D is perhaps TRBD1 (5 bases). Trimming stripped 7 bases from V and 8 bases from J, with 12 bases between. CDR3 length: 13 amino acids. CDR1 is LNHDA, CDR2 SQIVND, per germline (reference sequence). DNA for the CDR3: TGTGCCAGTACCCCACGGGGGGATTCACCCCTCCACTTT. Protein: CASTPRGDSPLHF.

The chain links TRBV5-1 to TRBJ2-4; tentative D call: TRBD1 (6 bases). Trimming stripped 4 bases from V and 3 bases from J, with 11 bases between. Germline values: CDR1 SGHRS, CDR2 YFSETQ. This CDR3 has 14 residues. The CDR3: CASSPRTDKNIQYF. Here the CDR3 DNA reads TGCGCCAGCAGCCCGAGGACAGACAAAAACATTCAGTACTTC. The variable domain in full, completed from reference TRBV5-1 and TRBJ2-4, reads KAGVTQTPRYLIKTRGQQVTLSCSPISGHRSVSWYQQTPGQGLQFLFEYFSETQRNKGNFPGRFSGRQFSNSRSEMNVSTLELGDSALYLCASSPRTDKNIQYFGAGTRLSVL.

The chain is built from TRBV30 and TRBJ1-1; TRBD1 aligns across 11 bases. With V trimmed by 0 bases and J by 4 bases, 4 bases remained unmatched. Germline values: CDR1 GTSNPN, CDR2 SVGIG (reference sequence). The CDR3 contains 15 residues. The CDR3 DNA reads TGTGCCTGGAGTGTAAGGACAGGGGGCGGCACTGAAGCTTTCTTT. This encodes CAWSVRTGGGTEAFF.

V usage is TRBV29-1 and J usage is TRBJ1-1; D is undetermined. Germline V gene lookup returns CDR1 SQVTM and CDR2 ANQGSEA. CDR3 length: 14 residues. Trimming cost V 0 bases and J 2 bases, with 10 bases left between them. This CDR3 reads CSVEEGRTNTEAFF. For the CDR3, the DNA is TGCAGCGTTGAAGAGGGTCGGACTAACACTGAAGCTTTCTTT.

The chain recombines TRBV5-6 with TRBJ1-1; no clear D gene. The CDR3 is 11 amino acids. The germline V and J ends were trimmed by 2 bases and 6 bases, with 5 bases remaining between them. Looked up from germline, CDR1 is SGHDT and CDR2 is YYEEEE. CDR3 nucleotide sequence: TGTGCCAGCAGCTTTCTCTCTGAAGCTTTCTTT. It specifies CASSFLSEAFF.

This chain links TRBV5-1 with TRBJ2-7; 7 nucleotides agree with TRBD1. Trimming cost V 4 bases and J 2 bases; bases outside gene matches: 12. The CDR3 consists of 16 residues. The V gene's germline CDR1 is SGHRS and CDR2 YFSETQ. CDR3 nucleotide sequence: TGCGCCAGCAGCCTAGAGCGACAGGGCCCACCCTACGAGCAGTACTTC. Protein product: CASSLERQGPPYEQYF.

This clone was recorded once. V gene TRBV6-1 combines with J gene TRBJ2-3, with D unclear. Germline V CDR1 and CDR2: MNHNS, SASEGT. There are 12 residues in the CDR3. V lost 4 bases and J lost 8, with 10 bases in between. The CDR3 DNA follows: TGTGCCAGCAGTGTTCTCTCGGGTACGCAGTATTTT. As protein: CASSVLSGTQYF.

This clone was seen more than once but under ten times. The genes are TRBV4-1 and TRBJ2-1, with 11 bases fitting TRBD2. This CDR3 region has 19 residues. Trimming at V came to 3 bases and at J to 9 bases, leaving 19 bases not matched to a gene. Germline V gene sequence: CDR1 MGHRA, CDR2 YSYEKL. The DNA of the CDR3 is TGCGCCAGCAGCCAGGCCGGGACTAGCGGCGGTATTTTAAAGGGTGAGCAGTTCTTC. Translation gives CASSQAGTSGGILKGEQFF.

This sequence joins TRBV11-2 and TRBJ2-7; 10 bases are a match to TRBD1. CDR1 and CDR2 (germline): SGHAT, FQNNGV. Trimming cost V 4 bases and J 2 bases; bases outside gene matches: 2. The CDR3 is made up of 14 amino acids. The CDR3 is CASSWDRGTYEQYF. The CDR3 DNA reads TGTGCCAGCAGCTGGGACAGGGGCACCTACGAGCAGTACTTC.

The chain uses TRBV6-5 and TRBJ1-1, with D possibly being TRBD1 (5 bases). Germline V gene lookup returns CDR1 MNHEY and CDR2 SVGAGI. The CDR3 sequence is 16 residues long. Trimming left V 0 bases short and J 2 bases short, with 13 bases between. CDR3 DNA: TGTGCCAGCAGTTACTCGACCTTTGGGGCCAACACTGAAGCTTTCTTT. Translated, it gives CASSYSTFGANTEAFF.

This chain joins TRBV5-1 and TRBJ2-7; 10 positions agree with TRBD1. The CDR3 has 16 residues. Germline loops: CDR1 SGHRS, CDR2 YFSETQ. J lost 0 bases, V lost 0 bases, and 3 bases had no gene match. This CDR3 is CASSLGGQGFSYEQYF. CDR3 DNA sequence: TGCGCCAGCAGCTTGGGGGGACAGGGGTTCTCCTACGAGCAGTACTTC.

The chain combines TRBV6-1 with TRBJ1-2, with 7 bases fitting TRBD1. CDR3 size: 18 residues. J was trimmed by 5 bases and V by 1 base; bases with no gene match: 16. Germline V gives CDR1 MNHNS, CDR2 SASEGT. The CDR3: CASSEVGTIGTENYGYTF. DNA of the CDR3: TGTGCCAGCAGTGAAGTGGGTACCATAGGGACAGAGAATTATGGCTACACCTTC.

The genes are TRBV6-5 and TRBJ1-2, with TRBD1 identical over 8 bases. J gave up 1 base and V 6 bases, and 7 bases lay outside the gene matches. This CDR3 has 15 amino acids. CDR1 is MNHEY, CDR2 SVGAGI, per germline. CDR3 protein: CASRNQGQGNYGYTF. CDR3 nucleotides: TGTGCCAGCAGAAACCAAGGACAGGGTAACTATGGCTACACCTTC.

The rearrangement links TRBV27 to TRBJ1-1; TRBD1 agrees at 9 bases. V lost 4 bases and J lost 7; bases outside the gene matches: 7. Germline V lookup: CDR1 MNHEY, CDR2 SMNVEV (reference sequence). CDR3 size: 14 residues. CDR3 bases: TGTGCCAGCAGTTCGGGGGGACAGGGTCGTGAAGCTTTCTTT. Protein sequence: CASSSGGQGREAFF.

The sample holds one count of this clone. This sequence joins TRBV14 and TRBJ1-1; TRBD1 agrees at 7 bases. There are 14 residues in the CDR3. Germline CDR1 is SGHDN and CDR2 is FVKESK. Trimming at V came to 4 bases and at J to 1 base, leaving 3 bases not matched to a gene. The CDR3 coding sequence is TGTGCCAGCAGCCTGGGACAGTGGAACACTGAAGCTTTCTTT. As protein: CASSLGQWNTEAFF.

This chain links TRBV5-5 with TRBJ1-3, with a weak D call TRBD1 (6 bases). The CDR3 loop spans 14 amino acids. The germline V gene encodes CDR1 SGHKS and CDR2 YYEKEE (reference sequence). V shed 2 bases and J shed 4 bases, with 10 bases lying between them. The CDR3 loop is CASSFQGTGNTIYF. CDR3 DNA: TGTGCCAGCAGCTTCCAGGGGACCGGAAACACCATATATTTT.